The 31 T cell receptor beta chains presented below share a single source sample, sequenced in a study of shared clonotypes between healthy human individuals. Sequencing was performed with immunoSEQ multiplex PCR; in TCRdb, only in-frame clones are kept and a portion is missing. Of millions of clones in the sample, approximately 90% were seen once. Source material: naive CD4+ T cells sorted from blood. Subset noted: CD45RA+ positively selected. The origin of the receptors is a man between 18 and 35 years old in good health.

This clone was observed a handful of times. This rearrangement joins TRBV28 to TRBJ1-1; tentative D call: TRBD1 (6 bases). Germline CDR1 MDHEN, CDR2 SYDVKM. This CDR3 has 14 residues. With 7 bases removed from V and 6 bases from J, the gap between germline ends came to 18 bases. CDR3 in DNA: TGTGCCAGCATCGCCCAAGGGGGGCTGGCTGAAGCTTTCTTT. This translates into CASIAQGGLAEAFF.

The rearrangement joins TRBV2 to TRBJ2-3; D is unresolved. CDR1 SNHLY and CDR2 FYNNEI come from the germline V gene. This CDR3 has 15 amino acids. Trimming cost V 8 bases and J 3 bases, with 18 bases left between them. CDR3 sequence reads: CASSFIGLWTDTQYF. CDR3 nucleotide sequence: TGTGCCAGCTCCTTCATAGGTTTGTGGACAGATACGCAGTATTTT.

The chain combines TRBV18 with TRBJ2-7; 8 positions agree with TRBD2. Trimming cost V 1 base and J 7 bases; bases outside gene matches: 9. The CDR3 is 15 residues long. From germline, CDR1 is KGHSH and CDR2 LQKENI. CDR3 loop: CASSPLRGGNDEQYF. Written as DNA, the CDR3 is TGTGCCAGCTCACCACTTCGGGGGGGAAATGATGAGCAGTACTTC.

CDR3 nucleotide sequence: TGTGCCAGTAGTCAGGTCGGGCCAGGTCGATTGGGCGGGAGATACTACGAGCAGTACTTC. The encoded protein is CASSQVGPGRLGGRYYEQYF. The rearrangement uses TRBV19 and TRBJ2-7; TRBD2 matches 7 bases. The CDR3 length is 20 residues. J gave up 3 bases and V 5 bases, and 25 bases lay outside the gene matches. CDR1 is LNHDA, CDR2 SQIVND, per germline (reference sequence).

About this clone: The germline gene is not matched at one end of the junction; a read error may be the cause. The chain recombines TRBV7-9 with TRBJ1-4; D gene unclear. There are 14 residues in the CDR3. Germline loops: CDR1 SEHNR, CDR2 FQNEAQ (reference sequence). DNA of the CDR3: TGTGCCAGCGGCTTGAGGGTGGTGGAGGAAAAACTGTTTTTT. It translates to CASGLRVVEEKLFF.

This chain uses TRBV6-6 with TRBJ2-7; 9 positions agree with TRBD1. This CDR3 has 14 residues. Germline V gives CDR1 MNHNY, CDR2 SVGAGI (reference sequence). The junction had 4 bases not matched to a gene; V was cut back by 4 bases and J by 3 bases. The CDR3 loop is CASSSGQGFYEQYF. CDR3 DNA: TGTGCCAGCAGTTCGGGACAGGGTTTCTACGAGCAGTACTTC.

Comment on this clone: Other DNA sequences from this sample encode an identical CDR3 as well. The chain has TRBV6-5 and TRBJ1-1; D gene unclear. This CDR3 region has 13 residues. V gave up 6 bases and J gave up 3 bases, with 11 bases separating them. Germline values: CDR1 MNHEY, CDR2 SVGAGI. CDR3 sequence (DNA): TGTGCCAGCAGCCGCGGGCAGGACACTGAAGCTTTCTTT. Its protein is CASSRGQDTEAFF.

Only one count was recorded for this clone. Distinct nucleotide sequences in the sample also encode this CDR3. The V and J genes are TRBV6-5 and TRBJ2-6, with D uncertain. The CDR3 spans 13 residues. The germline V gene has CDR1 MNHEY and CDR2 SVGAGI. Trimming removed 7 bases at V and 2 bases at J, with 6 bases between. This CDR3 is CASTRAGANVLTF. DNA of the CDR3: TGTGCCAGCACCAGAGCTGGGGCCAACGTCCTGACTTTC.

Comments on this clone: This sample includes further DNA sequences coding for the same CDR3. CDR3 protein: CASSPRQGDTGELFF. The CDR3 DNA sequence: TGTGCCAGCTCACCAAGACAGGGTGACACCGGGGAGCTGTTTTTT. The chain couples TRBV18 to TRBJ2-2; TRBD1 aligns across 7 bases. There are 15 residues in the CDR3. CDR1 is KGHSH and CDR2 is LQKENI in the germline V gene. V was clipped by 2 bases and J by 3 bases; unmatched bases: 3. Filled out from reference TRBV18 and TRBJ2-2, the complete variable domain reads NAGVMQNPRHLVRRRGQEARLRCSPMKGHSHVYWYRQLPEEGLKFMVYLQKENIIDESGMPKERFSAEFPKEGPSILRIQQVVRGDSAAYFCASSPRQGDTGELFFGEGSRLTVL.

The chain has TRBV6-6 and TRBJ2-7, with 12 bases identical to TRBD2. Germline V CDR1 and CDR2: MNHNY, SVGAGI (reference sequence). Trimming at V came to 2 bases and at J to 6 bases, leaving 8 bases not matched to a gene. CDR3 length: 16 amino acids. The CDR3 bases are TGTGCCAGCAGTTACGCGCTAGCGGGGGGGCCTCGCGAGCAGTACTTC. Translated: CASSYALAGGPREQYF.

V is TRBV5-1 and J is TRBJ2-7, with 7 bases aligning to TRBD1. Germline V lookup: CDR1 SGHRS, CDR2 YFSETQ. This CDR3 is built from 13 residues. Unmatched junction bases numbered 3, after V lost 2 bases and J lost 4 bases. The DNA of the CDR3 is TGCGCCAGCAGCTTTGAACAGGGGTACGAGCAGTACTTC. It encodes CASSFEQGYEQYF.

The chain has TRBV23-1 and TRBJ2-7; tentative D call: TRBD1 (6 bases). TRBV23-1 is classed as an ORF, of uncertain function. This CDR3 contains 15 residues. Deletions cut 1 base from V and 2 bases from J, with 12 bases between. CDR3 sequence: CASSQYDRRPYEQYF. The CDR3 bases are TGCGCCAGCAGTCAATACGACAGGCGACCCTACGAGCAGTACTTC.

The CDR3: CASSPDRSVSQPQHF. The CDR3 nucleotides read TGTGCCAGCAGTCCAGACAGGTCGGTAAGTCAGCCCCAGCATTTT. J is TRBJ1-5 and V is TRBV28; a possible D gene is TRBD1 (6 bases). CDR1 and CDR2 (germline): MDHEN, SYDVKM. Trimming pared 5 bases from V and 6 bases from J, leaving 17 bases between. The CDR3 runs 15 residues.

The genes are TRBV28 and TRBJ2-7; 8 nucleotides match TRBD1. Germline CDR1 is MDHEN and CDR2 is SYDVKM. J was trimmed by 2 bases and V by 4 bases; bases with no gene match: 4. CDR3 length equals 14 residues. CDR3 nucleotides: TGTGCCAGCAGTTACCTGGGACAGGCCTACGAGCAGTACTTC. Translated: CASSYLGQAYEQYF.

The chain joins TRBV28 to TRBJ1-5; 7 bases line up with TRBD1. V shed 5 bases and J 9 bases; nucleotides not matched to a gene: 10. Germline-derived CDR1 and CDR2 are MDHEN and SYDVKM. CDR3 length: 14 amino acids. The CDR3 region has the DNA TGTGCCAGCAGTCGACAGGGTCCCTATGGGCCCCAGCATTTT. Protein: CASSRQGPYGPQHF. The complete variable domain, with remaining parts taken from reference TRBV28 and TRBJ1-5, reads DVKVTQSSRYLVKRTGEKVFLECVQDMDHENMFWYRQDPGLGLRLIYFSYDVKMKEKGDIPEGYSVSREKKERFSLILESASTNQTSMYLCASSRQGPYGPQHFGDGTRLSIL.

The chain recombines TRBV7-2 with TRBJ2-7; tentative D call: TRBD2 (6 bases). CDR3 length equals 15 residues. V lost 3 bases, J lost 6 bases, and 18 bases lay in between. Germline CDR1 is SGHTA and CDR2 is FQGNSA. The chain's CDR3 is CASSLVTGVPGEQYF. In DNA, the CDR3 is TGTGCCAGCAGCTTGGTTACGGGGGTTCCGGGCGAGCAGTACTTC.

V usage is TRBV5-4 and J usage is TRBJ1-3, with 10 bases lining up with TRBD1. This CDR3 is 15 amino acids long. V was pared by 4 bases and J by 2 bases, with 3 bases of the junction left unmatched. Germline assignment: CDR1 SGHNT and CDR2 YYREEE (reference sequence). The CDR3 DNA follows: TGTGCCAGCAGCCCGGGGACAGGGGCTGGAAACACCATATATTTT. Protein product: CASSPGTGAGNTIYF.

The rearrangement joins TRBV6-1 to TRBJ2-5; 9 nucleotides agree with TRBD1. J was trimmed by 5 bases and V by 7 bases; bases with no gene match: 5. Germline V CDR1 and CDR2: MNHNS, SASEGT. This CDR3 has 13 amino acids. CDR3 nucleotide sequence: TGTGCCAGCATAATTACAGGGGGCGAGACCCAGTACTTC. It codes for CASIITGGETQYF.

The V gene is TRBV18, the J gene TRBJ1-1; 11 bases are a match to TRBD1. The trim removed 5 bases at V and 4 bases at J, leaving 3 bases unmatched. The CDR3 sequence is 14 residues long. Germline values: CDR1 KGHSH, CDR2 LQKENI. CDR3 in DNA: TGTGCCAGCTCAGGACAGGGGGCAGGCACTGAAGCTTTCTTT. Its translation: CASSGQGAGTEAFF.

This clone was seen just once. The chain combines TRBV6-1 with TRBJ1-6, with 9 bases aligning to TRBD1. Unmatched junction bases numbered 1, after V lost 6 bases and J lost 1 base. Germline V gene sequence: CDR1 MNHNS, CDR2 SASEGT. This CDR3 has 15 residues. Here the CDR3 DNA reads TGTGCCAGCAGGGGACAGGGTTCCTATAATTCACCCCTCCACTTT. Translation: CASRGQGSYNSPLHF.

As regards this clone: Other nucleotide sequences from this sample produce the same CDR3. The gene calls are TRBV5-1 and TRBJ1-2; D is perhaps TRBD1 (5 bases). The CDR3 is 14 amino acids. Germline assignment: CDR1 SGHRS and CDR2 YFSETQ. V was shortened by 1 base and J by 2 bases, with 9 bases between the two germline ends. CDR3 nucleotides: TGCGCCAGCAGCTTGTCAACAGGAAACTATGGCTACACCTTC. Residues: CASSLSTGNYGYTF.

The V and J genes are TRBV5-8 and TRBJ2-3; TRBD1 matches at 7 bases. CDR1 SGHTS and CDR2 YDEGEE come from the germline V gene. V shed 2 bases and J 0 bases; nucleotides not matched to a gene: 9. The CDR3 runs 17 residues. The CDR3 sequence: CASSLLTGVTSTDTQYF. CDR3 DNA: TGTGCCAGCAGCTTACTTACAGGGGTAACTAGCACAGATACGCAGTATTTT.

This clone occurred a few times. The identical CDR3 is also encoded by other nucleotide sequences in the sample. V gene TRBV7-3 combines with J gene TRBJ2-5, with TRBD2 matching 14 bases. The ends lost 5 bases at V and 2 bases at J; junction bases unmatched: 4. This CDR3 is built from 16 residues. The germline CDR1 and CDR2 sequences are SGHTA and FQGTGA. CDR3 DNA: TGTGCCAGCAGCCTAGGACTAGCGGGGGGACAAGAGACCCAGTACTTC. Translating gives CASSLGLAGGQETQYF.

DNA of the CDR3: TGTGCCAGTAGTTTGGGGGCCACGCTAGGGACTGAAGCTTTCTTT. This sequence encodes CASSLGATLGTEAFF. The chain links TRBV19 to TRBJ1-1; D may be TRBD1 (6 bases). The ends were cut back, 5 bases at V and 5 bases at J, with 18 bases in the middle. The CDR3 runs 15 residues. Germline V gives CDR1 LNHDA, CDR2 SQIVND (reference sequence).

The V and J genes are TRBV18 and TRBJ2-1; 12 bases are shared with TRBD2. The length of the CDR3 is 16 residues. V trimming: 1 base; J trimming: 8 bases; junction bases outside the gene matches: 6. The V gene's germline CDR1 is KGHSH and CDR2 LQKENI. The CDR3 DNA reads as TGTGCCAGCTCACCACTATTGACTAGCGGGAGTGATGAGCAGTTCTTC. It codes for CASSPLLTSGSDEQFF.

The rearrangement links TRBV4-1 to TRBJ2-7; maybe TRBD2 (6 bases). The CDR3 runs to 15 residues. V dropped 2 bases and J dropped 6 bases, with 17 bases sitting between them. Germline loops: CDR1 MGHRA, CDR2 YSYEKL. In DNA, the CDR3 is TGCGCCAGCAGCCAAATGTCAGGGTTGGAGGGCGAGCAGTACTTC. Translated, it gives CASSQMSGLEGEQYF.

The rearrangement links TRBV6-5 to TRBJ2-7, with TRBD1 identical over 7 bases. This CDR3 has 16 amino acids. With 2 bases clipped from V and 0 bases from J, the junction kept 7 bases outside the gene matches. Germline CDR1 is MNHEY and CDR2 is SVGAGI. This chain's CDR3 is CASSYDPGTASYEQYF. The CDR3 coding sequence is TGTGCCAGCAGTTACGACCCAGGGACAGCCTCCTACGAGCAGTACTTC.

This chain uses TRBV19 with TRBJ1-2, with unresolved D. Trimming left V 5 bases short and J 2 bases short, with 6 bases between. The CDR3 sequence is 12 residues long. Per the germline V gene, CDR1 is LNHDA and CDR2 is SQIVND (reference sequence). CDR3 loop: CASSAQNYGYTF. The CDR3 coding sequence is TGTGCCAGTAGTGCACAGAACTATGGCTACACCTTC.

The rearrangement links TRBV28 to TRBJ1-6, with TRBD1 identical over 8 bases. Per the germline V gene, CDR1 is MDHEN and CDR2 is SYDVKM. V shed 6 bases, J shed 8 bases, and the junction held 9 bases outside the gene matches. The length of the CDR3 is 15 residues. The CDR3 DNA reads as TGTGCCAGCAGGGTCACAGGGGGTCTGGATTCACCCCTCCACTTT. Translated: CASRVTGGLDSPLHF.

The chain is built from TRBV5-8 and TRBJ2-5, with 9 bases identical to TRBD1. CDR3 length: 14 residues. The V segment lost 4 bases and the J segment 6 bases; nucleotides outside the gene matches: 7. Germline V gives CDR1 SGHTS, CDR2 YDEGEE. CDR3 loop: CASSKRDREKTQYF. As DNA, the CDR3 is TGTGCCAGCAGCAAGCGGGACAGGGAAAAGACCCAGTACTTC.

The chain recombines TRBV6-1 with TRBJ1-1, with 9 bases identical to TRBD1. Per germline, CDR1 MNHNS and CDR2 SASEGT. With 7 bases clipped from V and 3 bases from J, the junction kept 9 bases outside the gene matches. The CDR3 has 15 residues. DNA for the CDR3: TGTGCCAGCACCAGTGGTCGGGACAGGGACACTGAAGCTTTCTTT. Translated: CASTSGRDRDTEAFF.